The TCR beta chain described here comes from a study of regulatory T cells in long-lasting Graves disease. V was clipped by 5 bases and J by 5 bases; unmatched bases: 24. The CDR3 is made up of 19 amino acids. CDR1 SQVTM and CDR2 ANQGSEA come from the germline V gene. Time point specified: persistent/refractory GD, antithyroid drugs over 5 years with positive TRAb. PBMCs were the source of the RNA used for TCR sequencing. This clonotype was counted many times. Both iRepertoire HTBI primers and Arm-PCR of CDR3 regions were used to build the TCR beta libraries. TCRdb re-analysed the multiplex PCR reads in MiXCR, keeping a single row per CDR3 protein. The table includes 300,000 or so distinct CDR3 sequences, around 20% detected once.

This sequence originates from a female donor with Graves disease. Sequenced material: peripheral blood mononuclear cells (PBMCs), taken when the disease was refractory, from a patient treated with antithyroid drugs. This chain uses TRBV29-1 with TRBJ2-7; 10 bases map to TRBD1. The CDR3 DNA is TGCAGCGTTATCCGGACGCCCGGGACAGGGGCCGCCTTGGGCGACGAGCAGTACTTC. Translating it yields CSVIRTPGTGAALGDEQYF.